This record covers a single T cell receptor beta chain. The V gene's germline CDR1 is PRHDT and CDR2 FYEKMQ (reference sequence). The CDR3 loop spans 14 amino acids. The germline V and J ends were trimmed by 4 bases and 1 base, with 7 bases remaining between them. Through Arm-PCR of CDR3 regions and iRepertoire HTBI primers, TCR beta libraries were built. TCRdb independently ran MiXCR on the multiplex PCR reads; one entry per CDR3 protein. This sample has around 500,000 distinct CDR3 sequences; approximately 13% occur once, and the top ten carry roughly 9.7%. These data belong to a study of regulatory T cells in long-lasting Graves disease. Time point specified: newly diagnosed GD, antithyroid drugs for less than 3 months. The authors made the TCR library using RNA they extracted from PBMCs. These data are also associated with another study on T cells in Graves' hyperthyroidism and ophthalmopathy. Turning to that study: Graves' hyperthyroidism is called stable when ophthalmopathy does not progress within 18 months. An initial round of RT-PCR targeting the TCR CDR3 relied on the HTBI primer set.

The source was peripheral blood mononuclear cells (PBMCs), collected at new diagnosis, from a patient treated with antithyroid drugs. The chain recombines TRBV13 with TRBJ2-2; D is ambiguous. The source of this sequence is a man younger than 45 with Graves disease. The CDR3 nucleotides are TGTGCCAGCAGCTCAGATGAGAACACCGGGGAGCTGTTTTTT. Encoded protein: CASSSDENTGELFF.